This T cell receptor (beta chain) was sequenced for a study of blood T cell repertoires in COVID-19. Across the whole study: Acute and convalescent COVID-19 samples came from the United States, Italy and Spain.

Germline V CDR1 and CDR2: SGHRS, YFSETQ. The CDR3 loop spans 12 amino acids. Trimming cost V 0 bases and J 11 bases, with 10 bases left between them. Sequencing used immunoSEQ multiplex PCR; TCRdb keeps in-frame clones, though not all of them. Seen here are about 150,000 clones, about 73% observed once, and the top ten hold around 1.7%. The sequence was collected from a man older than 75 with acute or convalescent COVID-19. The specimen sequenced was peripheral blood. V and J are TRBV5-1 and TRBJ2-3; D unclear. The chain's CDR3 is CASSLDRTGQYF. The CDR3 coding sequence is TGCGCCAGCAGCTTGGATAGAACTGGGCAGTATTTT.